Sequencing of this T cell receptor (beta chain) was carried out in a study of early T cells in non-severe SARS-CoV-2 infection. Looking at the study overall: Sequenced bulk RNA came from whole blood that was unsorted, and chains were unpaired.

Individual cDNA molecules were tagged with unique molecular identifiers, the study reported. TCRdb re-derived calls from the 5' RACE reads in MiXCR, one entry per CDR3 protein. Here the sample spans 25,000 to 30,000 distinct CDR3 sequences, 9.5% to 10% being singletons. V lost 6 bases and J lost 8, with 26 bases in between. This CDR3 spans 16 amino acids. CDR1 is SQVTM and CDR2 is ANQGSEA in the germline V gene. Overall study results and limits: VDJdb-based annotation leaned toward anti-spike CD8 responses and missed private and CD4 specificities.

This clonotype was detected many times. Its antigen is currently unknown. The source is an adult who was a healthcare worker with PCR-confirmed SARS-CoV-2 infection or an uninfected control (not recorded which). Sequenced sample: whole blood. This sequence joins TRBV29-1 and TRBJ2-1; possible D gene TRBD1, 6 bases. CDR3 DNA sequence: TGCAGCGTCGAACAGGGAAATCGTGAAGGGTTCGATGAGCAGTTCTTC. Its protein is CSVEQGNREGFDEQFF.